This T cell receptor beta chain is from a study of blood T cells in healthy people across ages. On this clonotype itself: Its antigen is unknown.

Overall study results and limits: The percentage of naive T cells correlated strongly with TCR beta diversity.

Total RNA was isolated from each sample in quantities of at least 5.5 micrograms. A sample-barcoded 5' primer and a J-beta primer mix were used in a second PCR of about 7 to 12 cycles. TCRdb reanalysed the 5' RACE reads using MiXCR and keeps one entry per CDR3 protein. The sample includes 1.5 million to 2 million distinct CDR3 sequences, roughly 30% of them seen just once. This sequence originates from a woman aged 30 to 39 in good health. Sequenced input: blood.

CDR3 nucleotide sequence: TGTGCCAGCAGCCTTGACTCCCTCGTCTTCGATGAGCAGTTCTTC. Residues: CASSLDSLVFDEQFF. This chain uses TRBV25-1 with TRBJ2-1; unclear D gene. In germline, CDR1 is MGHDK, CDR2 SYGVNS. This CDR3 is built from 15 residues. Trimming took 6 bases from V and 8 from J, leaving 20 bases between them.